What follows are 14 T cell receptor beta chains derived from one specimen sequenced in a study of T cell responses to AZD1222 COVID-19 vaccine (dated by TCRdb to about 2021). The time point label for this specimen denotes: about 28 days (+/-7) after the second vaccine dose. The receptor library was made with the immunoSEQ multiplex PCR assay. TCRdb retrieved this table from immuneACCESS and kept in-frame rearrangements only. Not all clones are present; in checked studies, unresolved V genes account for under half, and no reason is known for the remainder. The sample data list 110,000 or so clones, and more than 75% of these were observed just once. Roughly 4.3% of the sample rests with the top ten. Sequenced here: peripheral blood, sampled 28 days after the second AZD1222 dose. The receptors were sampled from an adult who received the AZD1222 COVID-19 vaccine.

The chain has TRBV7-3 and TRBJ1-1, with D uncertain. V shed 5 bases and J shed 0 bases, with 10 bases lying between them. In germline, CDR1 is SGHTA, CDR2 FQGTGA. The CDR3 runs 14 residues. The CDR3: CASSAGRMNTEAFF. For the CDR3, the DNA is TGTGCCAGCAGCGCTGGACGGATGAACACTGAAGCTTTCTTT.

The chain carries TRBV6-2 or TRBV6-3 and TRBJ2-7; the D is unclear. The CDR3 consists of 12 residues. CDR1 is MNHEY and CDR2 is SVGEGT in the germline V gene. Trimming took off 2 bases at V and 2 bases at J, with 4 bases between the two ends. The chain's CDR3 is CASSYPTYEQYF. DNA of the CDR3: TGTGCCAGCAGTTACCCGACCTACGAGCAGTACTTC.

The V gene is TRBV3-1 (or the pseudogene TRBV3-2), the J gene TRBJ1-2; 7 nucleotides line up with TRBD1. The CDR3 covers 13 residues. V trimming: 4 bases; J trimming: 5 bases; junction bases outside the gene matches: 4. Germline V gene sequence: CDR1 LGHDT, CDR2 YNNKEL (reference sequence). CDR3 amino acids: CASSPGTAYGYTF. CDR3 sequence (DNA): TGTGCCAGCAGCCCTGGGACAGCGTATGGCTACACCTTC.

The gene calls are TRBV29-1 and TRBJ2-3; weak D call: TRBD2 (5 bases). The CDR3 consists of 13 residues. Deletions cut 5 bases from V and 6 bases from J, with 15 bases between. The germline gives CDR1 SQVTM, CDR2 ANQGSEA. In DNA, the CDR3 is TGCAGCGTTACTGGAGGCGCGGTGGATACGCAGTATTTT. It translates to CSVTGGAVDTQYF.

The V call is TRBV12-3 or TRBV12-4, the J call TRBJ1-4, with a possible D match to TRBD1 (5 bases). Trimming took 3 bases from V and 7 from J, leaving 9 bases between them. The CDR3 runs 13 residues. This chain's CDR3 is CASSLGEGEKLFF. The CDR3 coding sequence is TGTGCCAGCAGTTTGGGGGAGGGTGAAAAACTGTTTTTT.

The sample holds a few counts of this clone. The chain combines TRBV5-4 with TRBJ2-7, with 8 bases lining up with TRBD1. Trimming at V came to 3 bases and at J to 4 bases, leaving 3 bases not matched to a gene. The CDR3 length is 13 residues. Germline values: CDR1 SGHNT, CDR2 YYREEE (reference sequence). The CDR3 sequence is CASSSGTGYEQYF. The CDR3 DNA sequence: TGTGCCAGCAGCTCCGGGACAGGATACGAGCAGTACTTC.

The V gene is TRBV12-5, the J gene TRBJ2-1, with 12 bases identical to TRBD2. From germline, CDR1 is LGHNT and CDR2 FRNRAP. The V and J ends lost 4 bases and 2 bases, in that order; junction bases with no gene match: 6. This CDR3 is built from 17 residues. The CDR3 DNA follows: TGTGCTAGTGGTTCCTCCGGACTAGCGGGGCCCTACAATGAGCAGTTCTTC. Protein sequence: CASGSSGLAGPYNEQFF.

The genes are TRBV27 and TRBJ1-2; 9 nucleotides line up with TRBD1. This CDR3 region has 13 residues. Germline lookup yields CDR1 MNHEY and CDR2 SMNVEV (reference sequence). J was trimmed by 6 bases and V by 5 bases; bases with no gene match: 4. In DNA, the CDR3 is TGTGCCAGCAGTGGCACAGGGGGCCATGGCTACACCTTC. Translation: CASSGTGGHGYTF.

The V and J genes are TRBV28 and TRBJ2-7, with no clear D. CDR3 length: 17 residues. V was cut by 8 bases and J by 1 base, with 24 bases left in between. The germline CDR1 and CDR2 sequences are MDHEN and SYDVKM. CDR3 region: CASVSGKTQEISYEQYF. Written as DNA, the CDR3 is TGTGCCAGCGTCTCGGGTAAAACTCAGGAGATATCCTACGAGCAGTACTTC.

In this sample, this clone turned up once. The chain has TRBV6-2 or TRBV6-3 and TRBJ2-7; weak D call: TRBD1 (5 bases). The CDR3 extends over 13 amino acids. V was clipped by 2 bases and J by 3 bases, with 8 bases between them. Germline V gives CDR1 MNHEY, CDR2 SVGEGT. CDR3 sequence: CASSYGQVYEQYF. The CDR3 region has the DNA TGTGCCAGCAGTTACGGACAAGTCTACGAGCAGTACTTC.

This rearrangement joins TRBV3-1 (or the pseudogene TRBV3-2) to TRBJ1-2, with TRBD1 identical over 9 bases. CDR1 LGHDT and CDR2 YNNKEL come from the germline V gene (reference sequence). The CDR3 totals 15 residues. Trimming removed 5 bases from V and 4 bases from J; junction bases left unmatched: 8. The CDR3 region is CASSGAGQGSYGYTF. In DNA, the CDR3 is TGTGCCAGCAGCGGAGCCGGACAGGGGTCCTATGGCTACACCTTC.

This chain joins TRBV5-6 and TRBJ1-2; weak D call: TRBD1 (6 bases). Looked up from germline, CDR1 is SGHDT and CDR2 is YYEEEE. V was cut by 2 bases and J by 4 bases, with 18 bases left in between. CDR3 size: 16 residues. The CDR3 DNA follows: TGTGCCAGCAGCTTCGTAGGCGACAGGAGTTCCTATGGCTACACCTTC. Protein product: CASSFVGDRSSYGYTF.

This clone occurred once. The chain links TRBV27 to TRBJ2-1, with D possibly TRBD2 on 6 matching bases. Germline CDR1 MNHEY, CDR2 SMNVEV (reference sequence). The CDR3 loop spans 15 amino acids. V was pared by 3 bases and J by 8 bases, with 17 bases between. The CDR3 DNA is TGTGCCAGCAGTTTCGTGGGGGGTCGGTGGGATGAGCAGTTCTTC. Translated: CASSFVGGRWDEQFF.

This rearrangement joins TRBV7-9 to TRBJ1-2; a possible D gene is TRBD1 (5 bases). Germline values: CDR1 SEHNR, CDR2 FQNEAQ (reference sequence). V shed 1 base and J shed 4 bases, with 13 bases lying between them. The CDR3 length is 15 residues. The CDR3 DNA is TGTGCCAGCAGCTTAGAGGTATCGGGGGGCTATGGCTACACCTTC. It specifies CASSLEVSGGYGYTF.